This TCR beta chain originates from a study of T cell repertoires in cytomegalovirus infection. As for the study in general: The study used recently identified HLA-C-restricted and well-studied HLA-B-restricted CMV epitopes. Both CMV infection and a matching HLA type were indicated by public TCR beta signatures. Points from the study as a whole: Totalled public TCR beta family frequency picked out people who carried CMV plus the relevant HLA. HLA-C-restricted CMV-specific TCR beta clonotypes were dominant in the ex vivo response.

This clonotype was counted many times. Its antigen is currently unknown. TCRdb fed the reads into MiXCR, producing one record per CDR3 protein. The sample contains about 920,000 distinct CDR3 sequences, 31% of which appear only once. V dropped 3 bases and J dropped 4; count of bases not matched to a gene: 6. The germline V gene encodes CDR1 MGHRA and CDR2 YSYEKL. The CDR3 extends over 15 amino acids. The receptor's source is a human donor in good health (CMV status not recorded). Some clones in this sample may be carry-over from other donors' samples. The source material was cultured CD8+ T cells from PBMCs, sampled from culture after CMV antigen stimulation. The chain uses TRBV4-1 and TRBJ1-5, with TRBD1 matching over 7 bases. CDR3 in amino acids: CASSHRTGGNQPQHF. The CDR3 nucleotides are TGCGCCAGCAGCCACCGGACAGGCGGGAATCAGCCCCAGCATTTT.